This entry describes one T cell receptor beta chain. The entry originates in a study of blood T cell repertoires in COVID-19. Study-level information: Italy, Spain and the United States were the sources of the convalescent and acute COVID-19 samples.

The CDR3 has 15 amino acids. V shed 2 bases, J shed 3 bases, and the junction held 7 bases outside the gene matches. Germline V gene lookup returns CDR1 SNHLY and CDR2 FYNNEI. Clones were sequenced by immunoSEQ multiplex PCR, and TCRdb holds only the in-frame ones, with some missing. The sample consists of roughly 150,000 clones, roughly 81% of them appearing once. The V and J genes are TRBV2 and TRBJ2-7; 7 bases are shared with TRBD1. The source of this sequence is a woman aged 45-59 years with COVID-19, enrolled during active disease. Sequenced input: peripheral blood. The CDR3 spells CASSELGQEDYEQYF. DNA for the CDR3: TGTGCCAGCAGTGAACTCGGACAGGAAGACTACGAGCAGTACTTC.